Presented here are 29 T cell receptor beta chains from one specimen sequenced in a study of identical twins. TCRdb fed the 5' RACE reads into MiXCR, producing one record per CDR3 protein. The repertoire has roughly 250,000 distinct CDR3 sequences, 6% to 8.5% of them found once; the top ten carry more than 5%. The same sample was also used in a study of yellow fever vaccine responses in identical twins.

The sample comprised CD8+ T cells sorted from blood. Source of these receptors: a woman in her late teens or twenties in good health.

This chain uses TRBV28 with TRBJ2-2; D might be TRBD2 (5 bases). The CDR3 has 17 amino acids. V dropped 6 bases and J dropped 0 bases, with 17 bases sitting between them. Germline V gene sequence: CDR1 MDHEN, CDR2 SYDVKM. The CDR3 protein is CASSSVGREANTGELFF. The CDR3 DNA follows: TGTGCCAGCAGCTCAGTCGGCCGGGAAGCGAACACCGGGGAGCTGTTTTTT. The full variable domain, in which reference TRBV28 and TRBJ2-2 provide the parts outside the CDR3, is DVKVTQSSRYLVKRTGEKVFLECVQDMDHENMFWYRQDPGLGLRLIYFSYDVKMKEKGDIPEGYSVSREKKERFSLILESASTNQTSMYLCASSSVGREANTGELFFGEGSRLTVL.

The V call is TRBV27, the J call TRBJ1-4; 8 nucleotides match TRBD1. Germline CDR1 reads MNHEY; CDR2 reads SMNVEV (reference sequence). The CDR3 has 16 residues. The V segment lost 5 bases and the J segment 8 bases; nucleotides outside the gene matches: 13. The CDR3 region has the DNA TGTGCCAGCAGTATCCTTGCCCAGGGGGCTAGGGAAAAACTGTTTTTT. Protein: CASSILAQGAREKLFF. The variable domain in full, completed from reference TRBV27 and TRBJ1-4, reads EAQVTQNPRYLITVTGKKLTVTCSQNMNHEYMSWYRQDPGLGLRQIYYSMNVEVTDKGDVPEGYKVSRKEKRNFPLILESPSPNQTSLYFCASSILAQGAREKLFFGSGTQLSVL.

This clonotype showed up just once. Here the CDR3 reads CASSPKPGLHSSYNEQFF. The CDR3 coding sequence is TGCGCCAGCAGCCCCAAACCGGGACTTCACAGCTCCTACAATGAGCAGTTCTTC. This rearrangement joins TRBV5-1 to TRBJ2-1; a possible D gene is TRBD2 (6 bases). This CDR3 contains 18 residues. Germline CDR1 and CDR2: SGHRS and YFSETQ. V shed 4 bases and J shed 0 bases, with 20 bases lying between them.

This clonotype was observed a few times. The chain links TRBV5-6 to TRBJ1-3; 7 bases align to TRBD1. V dropped 4 bases and J dropped 4; count of bases not matched to a gene: 11. This CDR3 has 16 amino acids. Germline assignment: CDR1 SGHDT and CDR2 YYEEEE. In DNA, the CDR3 is TGTGCCAGCAGCCCGACCCCCGACAGGGTCGGAAACACCATATATTTT. This translates into CASSPTPDRVGNTIYF.

In its sample, this clonotype was seen a few times. The chain is built from TRBV2 and TRBJ2-5, with D perhaps TRBD2 (5 bases). The CDR3 spans 11 residues. Germline CDR1 and CDR2: SNHLY and FYNNEI. The V end was cut by 3 bases, the J end by 9 bases, with 8 bases between. CDR3 DNA sequence: TGTGCCAGCAGTGACCCCGGGGCCCAGTACTTC. Protein sequence: CASSDPGAQYF.

The J gene is TRBJ2-1, the V gene TRBV3-1; TRBD2 matches 7 bases. The CDR3 is 16 amino acids. Trimming cost V 0 bases and J 5 bases; bases outside gene matches: 7. Germline V lookup: CDR1 LGHDT, CDR2 YNNKEL (reference sequence). The CDR3, as DNA: TGTGCCAGCAGCCAAGATCGGGAGGAGATAAACAATGAGCAGTTCTTC. It encodes CASSQDREEINNEQFF.

This clonotype showed up many times. This sequence joins TRBV6-5 and TRBJ2-2, with TRBD2 matching 8 bases. J lost 5 bases, V lost 1 base, and 6 bases had no gene match. The CDR3 totals 16 residues. CDR1 is MNHEY and CDR2 is SVGAGI in the germline V gene. The CDR3 nucleotides are TGTGCCAGCAGTTACTTCCGGGAGGGATGGACCGGGGAGCTGTTTTTT. It specifies CASSYFREGWTGELFF.

This clonotype has at least ten counts. The CDR3 DNA sequence: TGTGCCAGCAGTGACTCGGCAGGGGGGAGCACAGATACGCAGTATTTT. It specifies CASSDSAGGSTDTQYF. The J gene is TRBJ2-3, the V gene TRBV6-4, with D tentatively TRBD1 (7 bases). Germline loops: CDR1 MRHNA, CDR2 SNTAGT. The length of the CDR3 is 16 residues. Trimming cost V 0 bases and J 0 bases, with 10 bases left between them.

This clonotype was detected only a few times. The chain employs TRBV5-6 and TRBJ2-7; 11 bases agree with TRBD2. Germline lookup yields CDR1 SGHDT and CDR2 YYEEEE. The CDR3 has 14 residues. With 4 bases clipped from V and 3 bases from J, the junction kept 3 bases outside the gene matches. The CDR3 here is CASSGLAGFYEQYF. CDR3 DNA: TGTGCCAGCAGCGGACTAGCGGGTTTCTACGAGCAGTACTTC.

This clonotype was detected only a few times. The chain joins TRBV10-2 to TRBJ1-1, with 9 positions matching TRBD1. Germline loops: CDR1 WSHSY, CDR2 SAAADI. The J segment lost 1 base and the V segment lost 6 bases, leaving 9 bases of the junction unmatched. The CDR3 totals 16 residues. CDR3 DNA sequence: TGCGCCAGCAGCCCGACCGGGACAGGGTGGAACACTGAAGCTTTCTTT. As protein: CASSPTGTGWNTEAFF.

This clonotype was picked up many times. The rearrangement joins TRBV5-6 to TRBJ2-2; tentative D call: TRBD1 (6 bases). The germline CDR1 and CDR2 sequences are SGHDT and YYEEEE. The V and J ends lost 3 bases and 4 bases respectively, with 10 bases between them. The CDR3 extends over 14 amino acids. The CDR3: CASSSRDTTGELFF. The CDR3 DNA reads TGTGCCAGCAGCTCCCGGGACACCACCGGGGAGCTGTTTTTT.

This clonotype has a handful of counts. This rearrangement joins TRBV24-1 to TRBJ2-3, with TRBD2 matching 8 bases. The CDR3 totals 18 residues. J lost 1 base, V lost 1 base, and 9 bases had no gene match. Per the germline V gene, CDR1 is KGHDR and CDR2 is SFDVKD. The CDR3 bases are TGTGCCACCAGTGATTTAGCGGGAGCGCCTACGGGCACAGATACGCAGTATTTT. This codes for CATSDLAGAPTGTDTQYF.

The chain is built from TRBV6-6 and TRBJ2-4, with D unresolved. The CDR3 extends over 12 amino acids. The V end was cut by 2 bases, the J end by 8 bases, with 7 bases between. From germline, CDR1 is MNHNY and CDR2 SVGAGI (reference sequence). The CDR3 loop is CASSYRRDIQYF. The DNA of the CDR3 is TGTGCCAGCAGTTACCGACGTGACATTCAGTACTTC.

The V call is TRBV9, the J call TRBJ2-7; TRBD2 aligns across 9 bases. J gave up 7 bases and V 0 bases, and 5 bases lay outside the gene matches. This CDR3 spans 14 amino acids. Germline V gives CDR1 SGDLS, CDR2 YYNGEE. CDR3 region: CASSVEGGRGEQYF. Here the CDR3 DNA reads TGTGCCAGCAGCGTAGAGGGCGGGAGGGGAGAGCAGTACTTC.

The sample holds many counts of this clonotype. The chain uses TRBV28 and TRBJ2-1; D call uncertain. The CDR3 runs 13 residues. Germline assignment: CDR1 MDHEN and CDR2 SYDVKM. The V end was cut by 6 bases, the J end by 4 bases, with 10 bases between. The CDR3: CASSLVSYNEQFF. CDR3 nucleotide sequence: TGTGCCAGCAGCTTAGTTAGTTACAATGAGCAGTTCTTC.

In this sample, this clonotype turned up many times. The rearrangement uses TRBV4-2 and TRBJ1-2; unclear D gene. The germline V gene has CDR1 LGHNA and CDR2 YNFKEQ. CDR3 size: 15 residues. Trimming shortened V by 0 bases and J by 3 bases, and 11 bases separated the two germline ends. The CDR3 region is CASSQEPDLYYGYTF. The DNA for the CDR3 is TGTGCCAGCAGCCAAGAACCAGACCTTTACTATGGCTACACCTTC.

The J gene is TRBJ2-1, the V gene TRBV20-1; 9 nucleotides agree with TRBD2. Trimming at V came to 2 bases and at J to 4 bases, leaving 3 bases not matched to a gene. The CDR3 covers 14 residues. In germline, CDR1 is DFQATT, CDR2 SNEGSKA (reference sequence). The CDR3 spells CSARKREVYNEQFF. In DNA form, the CDR3 reads TGCAGTGCTAGAAAGCGGGAGGTGTACAATGAGCAGTTCTTC.

This clonotype was observed a few times. This chain uses TRBV4-1 with TRBJ2-1, with a tentative D call TRBD2 (7 bases). In germline, CDR1 is MGHRA, CDR2 YSYEKL. V dropped 0 bases and J dropped 8 bases, with 17 bases sitting between them. The CDR3 runs 16 residues. The CDR3 here is CASSQEGGGRTDEQFF. Here the CDR3 DNA reads TGCGCCAGCAGCCAAGAAGGGGGGGGGAGGACGGATGAGCAGTTCTTC.

V usage is TRBV6-1 and J usage is TRBJ2-5, with 11 nucleotides matching TRBD2. Unmatched junction bases numbered 9, after V lost 5 bases and J lost 1 base. Germline assignment: CDR1 MNHNS and CDR2 SASEGT. The CDR3 has 17 residues. The CDR3 is CASSPSLAGGIQETQYF. The DNA for the CDR3 is TGTGCCAGCAGTCCGAGTCTAGCGGGGGGAATCCAAGAGACCCAGTACTTC.

The chain recombines TRBV11-2 with TRBJ2-2; 11 nucleotides align to TRBD1. This CDR3 spans 14 amino acids. Germline V lookup: CDR1 SGHAT, CDR2 FQNNGV. The trim removed 5 bases at V and 9 bases at J, leaving 5 bases unmatched. The CDR3 sequence: CASSIGQGAWELFF. The CDR3 nucleotides read TGTGCCAGCAGCATCGGACAGGGGGCGTGGGAGCTGTTTTTT.

This chain connects TRBV21-1 to TRBJ2-4. TRBV21-1 is a pseudogene locus. The CDR3 sequence is 17 residues long. The DNA of the CDR3 is TGTGCCAGCAGCAAAAAGGGTACAGGGCTAGCCAAAAACATTCAGTACTTC. It translates to CASSKKGTGLAKNIQYF.

This clonotype showed up many times. The chain's CDR3 is CASSEEGSTDTQYF. CDR3 DNA sequence: TGTGCCAGCAGTGAGGAGGGGAGCACAGATACGCAGTATTTT. The chain couples TRBV6-4 to TRBJ2-3; D may be TRBD2 (6 bases). Germline V gene sequence: CDR1 MRHNA, CDR2 SNTAGT. V gave up 3 bases and J gave up 0 bases, with 7 bases separating them. The CDR3 covers 14 residues.

This chain connects TRBV6-1 to TRBJ2-1, with 7 bases that match TRBD2. The CDR3 covers 15 residues. V trimming: 4 bases; J trimming: 8 bases; junction bases outside the gene matches: 11. Germline assignment: CDR1 MNHNS and CDR2 SASEGT. This CDR3 reads CASSVTAGDRDEQFF. The CDR3 DNA follows: TGTGCCAGCAGTGTAACTGCGGGAGATCGTGATGAGCAGTTCTTC.

This chain joins TRBV12-3 or TRBV12-4 and TRBJ2-1, with D possibly matching TRBD1 (6 bases). V shed 5 bases and J shed 4 bases, with 12 bases lying between them. There are 14 residues in the CDR3. In nucleotides, the CDR3 is TGTGCCAGCAGTCCCAGGGACAAGTACAATGAGCAGTTCTTC. This translates into CASSPRDKYNEQFF.

This clonotype was seen at least ten times. The V and J genes are TRBV11-2 and TRBJ2-1; tentative D call: TRBD2 (5 bases). CDR1 SGHAT and CDR2 FQNNGV come from the germline V gene. Deletions cut 5 bases from V and 6 bases from J, with 14 bases between. CDR3 length: 14 residues. The CDR3 bases are TGTGCCAGCAGCGAATTACTTGGAGGCAATGAGCAGTTCTTC. Its translation: CASSELLGGNEQFF.

The gene calls are TRBV13 and TRBJ2-7; TRBD2 matches at 13 bases. CDR3 length: 17 amino acids. V was clipped by 4 bases and J by 3 bases; unmatched bases: 9. Germline lookup yields CDR1 PRHDT and CDR2 FYEKMQ (reference sequence). The CDR3 is CASSSRLAGGRGYEQYF. The CDR3 nucleotides are TGTGCCAGCAGCTCCCGACTAGCGGGGGGAAGGGGCTACGAGCAGTACTTC.

This clonotype was detected many times. The V and J genes are TRBV5-1 and TRBJ1-1, with TRBD1 matching over 8 bases. CDR1 is SGHRS and CDR2 is YFSETQ in the germline V gene. The CDR3 is 15 residues long. J lost 3 bases, V lost 4 bases, and 8 bases had no gene match. DNA of the CDR3: TGCGCCAGCAGCCTACCCGAGGACAGGGACACTGAAGCTTTCTTT. Protein sequence: CASSLPEDRDTEAFF.

The CDR3 loop reads CASSSLTGGAGANVLTF. The DNA for the CDR3 is TGTGCCAGCAGCTCCCTAACTGGGGGCGCTGGGGCCAACGTCCTGACTTTC. The chain carries TRBV7-9 and TRBJ2-6; tentative D call: TRBD1 (6 bases). The V end was cut by 4 bases, the J end by 2 bases, with 15 bases between. The CDR3 loop spans 17 amino acids. Germline CDR1 SEHNR, CDR2 FQNEAQ (reference sequence).

This clonotype was recorded a few times. This rearrangement joins TRBV7-9 to TRBJ1-4; D is undetermined. V lost 4 bases to trimming and J lost 12 bases, with 9 bases between them. The CDR3 is made up of 11 amino acids. The germline CDR1 and CDR2 sequences are SEHNR and FQNEAQ (reference sequence). In DNA form, the CDR3 reads TGTGCCAGCAGCTCGGACGCTCAACTGTTTTTT. It specifies CASSSDAQLFF.